Listed below are T cell receptor beta chains from one sample, sequenced in a study of cytomegalovirus exposure and HLA in healthy donors. Method: immunoSEQ multiplex PCR; TCRdb's copy keeps in-frame clones and lacks some. Here the sample spans more than 100,000 clones, 75% to 90% being singletons. The sample taken for sequencing was PBMCs. These TCRs come from a man aged 35 to 55 in good health and CMV-seronegative. Both conserved end residues are trimmed from each CDR3.

CDR3: ASSVGTGSSESPLH
V: TRBV9
J: TRBJ1-6

CDR3: ASSEQGATDEQY
V: TRBV9
J: TRBJ2-7

CDR3: ASSLVFGGTDTQY
V: TRBV7-3
J: TRBJ2-3

CDR3: ASSPSLALNEQF
V: TRBV7-9
J: TRBJ2-1

CDR3: ASSLEQGARETQY
V: TRBV11-2
J: TRBJ2-5

CDR3: ASSEPGLAGGPEETQY
V: TRBV5-4
J: TRBJ2-5

CDR3: ASSLTTDGQF
V: TRBV7-2
J: TRBJ2-1

CDR3: ASSLSSGNGYT
V: TRBV7-3
J: TRBJ1-2

CDR3: SSSPRLAGRTGELF
V: TRBV7-9
J: TRBJ2-2

CDR3: ATSRDLATGGADTQY
V: TRBV15
J: TRBJ2-3

CDR3: ASSFDGLGVYEQY
V: TRBV5-1
J: TRBJ2-7

CDR3: ASSVVGGQGRPDTQY
V: TRBV9
J: TRBJ2-3

CDR3: ASSLSRDNSPSGAPTDTQY
V: TRBV19
J: TRBJ2-3

CDR3: ASSLRPGQTNEKLF
V: TRBV5-4
J: TRBJ1-4

CDR3: ASSIGQNNEQF
V: TRBV19
J: TRBJ2-1

CDR3: ASSPHRDRNVEAF
V: TRBV5-1
J: TRBJ1-1

CDR3: ASSSRTGDATEAF
V: TRBV5-1
J: TRBJ1-1

CDR3: ASSLRDRSEKLF
V: TRBV28
J: TRBJ1-4

CDR3: ASSPGTSGGETQY
V: TRBV7-2
J: TRBJ2-5

CDR3: ASSLLAGETGELF
V: TRBV7-3
J: TRBJ2-2

CDR3: ASSLDNGYT
V: TRBV5-5
J: TRBJ1-2

CDR3: ASSLGPHLAGANVLT
V: TRBV7-2
J: TRBJ2-6

CDR3: ASSETELWTGPNEKLF
V: TRBV6-1
J: TRBJ1-4

CDR3: ASSEDRGMNTEAF
V: TRBV6-1
J: TRBJ1-1

CDR3: ASSLKTGGEAYEQY
V: TRBV7-9
J: TRBJ2-7

CDR3: ASSETGTAIRH
V: TRBV19
J: TRBJ2-7

CDR3: ASSLDTGDASYEQY
V: TRBV7-6
J: TRBJ2-7

CDR3: ASSLDSSHPNQPQH
V: TRBV5-1
J: TRBJ1-5

CDR3: ASSSGDTQY
V: TRBV27
J: TRBJ2-3

CDR3: ASRGGRAASYNEQF
V: TRBV27
J: TRBJ2-1

CDR3: ASSSDRAMNTEAF
V: TRBV5-1
J: TRBJ1-1

CDR3: ASTPGLYYNEQF
V: TRBV6-1
J: TRBJ2-1

CDR3: ASSFVSMSYNEQF
V: TRBV5-4
J: TRBJ2-1

CDR3: ASSTTSGATGELF
V: TRBV7-7
J: TRBJ2-2

CDR3: ASSLAKYRGQETQY
V: TRBV5-4
J: TRBJ2-5

CDR3: ASSQEVGAGQDTQY
V: TRBV5-6
J: TRBJ2-3

CDR3: ASSQAGQGANSYNSPLH
V: TRBV4-1
J: TRBJ1-6

CDR3: ASSQESPQLLQYLNEQF
V: TRBV4-2
J: TRBJ2-1

CDR3: ASSLRGGDNSPLH
V: TRBV7-3
J: TRBJ1-6

CDR3: ASSKETQGNTIY
V: TRBV6-5
J: TRBJ1-3

CDR3: ASSPPRGGLRGEQF
V: TRBV18
J: TRBJ2-1

CDR3: SVGQGAQYEQY
V: TRBV29-1
J: TRBJ2-7

CDR3: ASSVHGELF
V: TRBV11-1
J: TRBJ2-2

CDR3: ASSSATGYEQY
V: TRBV7-9
J: TRBJ2-7

CDR3: ASSSALAGVHNEQF
V: TRBV13
J: TRBJ2-1